A selection of T cell receptor beta chains follows, all from one sample in a study of control samples from healthy donors and cancer patients. Here immunoSEQ multiplex PCR was the method, and the copy in TCRdb shows in-frame clones only, minus some. The sample comprises about 130,000 clones, around 92% of which are singletons, and roughly 2.1% rests with the top ten. The sequenced material came from blood. The receptor set was obtained from a woman aged 45 to 65 in good health. The CDR3 runs from the conserved cysteine through the conserved F or W. The D gene is left open where the match is weak. Rows give clone size only sometimes, using once, few, many, or a class for an expanded clone.

d_gene,v_gene,abundance,j_gene,CDR3aa,CDR3nt
TRBD1,TRBV25-1,-,TRBJ1-2,CASSGQANYGYTF,TGTGCCAGCAGCGGACAGGCTAACTATGGCTACACCTTC
-,TRBV4-1,-,TRBJ1-1,CASSQDEGGNTEAFF,TGCGCCAGCAGCCAAGACGAGGGCGGGAACACTGAAGCTTTCTTT
-,TRBV5-1,-,TRBJ2-7,CASSLRGAAEYDLGQYF,TGCGCCAGCAGCTTGAGGGGGGCGGCGGAGTACGATCTCGGGCAGTACTTC
TRBD1,TRBV14,-,TRBJ2-1,CASSQWIGGSDEQFF,TGTGCCAGCAGCCAATGGATAGGGGGCAGCGATGAGCAGTTCTTC
-,TRBV7-9,-,TRBJ2-1,CASSSHSGSSRDEQFF,TGTGCCAGCAGTTCCCATTCCGGGAGCTCACGGGATGAGCAGTTCTTC
-,TRBV11-3,once,TRBJ1-2,CASSIQQGKSGYTF,TGTGCCAGCAGCATACAACAGGGAAAAAGTGGCTACACCTTC
TRBD1,TRBV5-5,-,TRBJ1-2,CASSSRDRDNYGYTF,TGTGCCAGCAGTTCGCGGGACAGGGATAACTATGGCTACACCTTC
-,TRBV11-2,once,TRBJ2-2,CASRWGPNTGELFF,TGTGCCAGCAGGTGGGGGCCAAACACCGGGGAGCTGTTTTTT
-,TRBV19,once,TRBJ1-5,CASSIDPSGFWANSNQPQHF,TGTGCCAGTAGTATAGATCCTTCAGGGTTCTGGGCTAATAGCAATCAGCCCCAGCATTTT
-,TRBV11-3,-,TRBJ2-6,CASSQGGSGANVLTF,TGTGCCAGCAGCCAAGGGGGTTCTGGGGCCAACGTCCTGACTTTC
-,TRBV5-4,-,TRBJ2-5,CASSSRAETQYF,TGTGCCAGCAGCTCAAGGGCGGAGACCCAGTACTTC
-,TRBV19,-,TRBJ2-7,CASSRQANSYEQYF,TGTGCCAGTAGTAGACAGGCCAACTCCTACGAGCAGTACTTC
-,TRBV4-1,-,TRBJ2-3,CASSQVGTDTQYF,TGCGCCAGCAGCCAAGTCGGCACAGATACGCAGTATTTT
-,TRBV19,-,TRBJ2-3,CASSISQGSDTQYF,TGTGCCAGTAGTATATCGCAGGGCTCAGATACGCAGTATTTT
-,TRBV6-1,-,TRBJ1-5,CASSEGTGTQPQHF,TGTGCCAGCAGTGAAGGCACAGGAACACAGCCCCAGCATTTT
-,TRBV7-9,-,TRBJ2-3,CASSPRGPDTQYF,TGTGCCAGCAGCCCCAGGGGACCAGATACGCAGTATTTT
TRBD1,TRBV6-5,-,TRBJ1-2,CASSFSGQGRGGYTF,TGTGCCAGCAGTTTCTCCGGACAGGGCCGGGGTGGCTACACCTTC
-,TRBV27,-,TRBJ2-7,CASSFGQRYEQYF,TGTGCCAGCAGTTTCGGACAGCGCTACGAGCAGTACTTC
-,TRBV2,-,TRBJ1-4,CASSLVGGGKEKLFF,TGTGCCAGCAGTCTTGTTGGGGGGGGAAAAGAAAAACTGTTTTTT
TRBD1,TRBV2,-,TRBJ2-3,CASSEWTGSDTQYF,TGTGCCAGCAGCGAATGGACAGGGTCAGATACGCAGTATTTT
-,TRBV5-4,-,TRBJ2-3,CASSLFGLTDTQYF,TGTGCCAGCAGCTTGTTTGGGCTCACAGATACGCAGTATTTT
-,TRBV7-8,-,TRBJ1-1,CASSLGHANTEAFF,TGTGCCAGCAGCTTAGGTCATGCGAACACTGAAGCTTTCTTT
-,TRBV11-2,-,TRBJ1-2,CASSFPHTITF,TGTGCCAGCAGCTTTCCTCACACTATCACCTTC
TRBD2,TRBV29-1,-,TRBJ2-7,CSVEGGTSGGPTLSGEQYF,TGCAGCGTTGAAGGCGGGACTAGCGGGGGGCCCACACTCTCCGGCGAGCAGTACTTC
TRBD1,TRBV11-2,-,TRBJ2-6,CASSLLTGGRGANVLTF,TGTGCCAGCAGCTTACTGACAGGGGGCCGTGGGGCCAACGTCCTGACTTTC
TRBD1,TRBV19,-,TRBJ2-3,CASSTGQGSSTDTQYF,TGTGCCAGTAGTACTGGACAGGGCTCTAGCACAGATACGCAGTATTTT
-,TRBV28,-,TRBJ2-3,CASNPRGGSDTQYF,TGTGCCAGCAATCCCCGGGGCGGTTCAGATACGCAGTATTTT
-,TRBV10-3,-,TRBJ2-7,CAIRGQDQQQYF,TGTGCCATCAGGGGGCAGGACCAACAGCAGTACTTC
TRBD2,TRBV11-2,-,TRBJ2-3,CASSLSTLAGLNPDTQYF,TGTGCCAGCAGCTTATCAACCCTAGCGGGGCTGAATCCAGATACGCAGTATTTT
TRBD2,TRBV5-1,-,TRBJ2-1,CASSFENSTTSGRAHEQFF,TGCGCCAGCAGCTTCGAAAACAGCACGACTAGCGGGAGGGCCCATGAGCAGTTCTTC
-,TRBV24-1,-,TRBJ2-5,CATSDLSSFRAQYF,TGTGCCACCAGTGATCTCTCTAGCTTTAGGGCCCAGTACTTC
TRBD2,TRBV4-2,-,TRBJ2-1,CASSQRLAGDLDEQFF,TGTGCCAGCAGCCAACGACTAGCGGGAGATCTGGATGAGCAGTTCTTC
-,TRBV3-1/TRBV3-2,-,TRBJ1-1,CASSRGGGTEAFF,TGTGCCAGCAGCCGAGGGGGGGGGACTGAAGCTTTCTTT
-,TRBV11-1,-,TRBJ2-7,CASSQMPGTYEQYF,TGTGCCAGCAGCCAAATGCCGGGAACCTACGAGCAGTACTTC
-,TRBV6-1,-,TRBJ2-7,CASSEGSPGRTYEQYF,TGTGCCAGCAGTGAAGGTTCTCCAGGGCGAACCTACGAGCAGTACTTC
-,TRBV29-1,-,TRBJ1-1,CSVDATGNTEAFF,TGCAGCGTTGACGCTACAGGGAACACTGAAGCTTTCTTT
-,TRBV7-9,-,TRBJ2-7,CASSSMKDSTYEQYF,TGTGCCAGCAGCTCGATGAAGGACAGTACCTACGAGCAGTACTTC
-,TRBV5-1,-,TRBJ1-2,CASSLQGFDGYTF,TGCGCCAGCAGCTTACAGGGATTTGATGGCTACACCTTC
-,TRBV15,-,TRBJ1-2,CATSRDRQGGYTF,TGTGCCACCAGCAGAGACAGGCAGGGTGGCTACACCTTC
-,TRBV6-5,-,TRBJ1-5,CASSYGSNQPQHF,TGTGCCAGCAGTTACGGAAGCAATCAGCCCCAGCATTTT
-,TRBV13,-,TRBJ1-1,CASSSLHTEAFF,TGTGCCAGCAGCTCCCTGCACACTGAAGCTTTCTTT
-,TRBV7-8,-,TRBJ2-1,CASTRGYNEQFF,TGTGCCAGCACCCGGGGGTACAATGAGCAGTTCTTC
TRBD2,TRBV9,-,TRBJ2-2,CASSVGLAGGVDGELFF,TGTGCCAGCAGCGTAGGACTAGCGGGAGGGGTTGACGGGGAGCTGTTTTTT
-,TRBV29-1,-,TRBJ2-1,CSVAHNNEQFF,TGCAGCGTTGCCCACAACAATGAGCAGTTCTTC
-,TRBV5-3,-,TRBJ2-7,CARSLRSLPYEQYF,TGTGCCAGAAGCTTGCGCTCACTACCCTACGAGCAGTACTTC
-,TRBV3-1/TRBV3-2,-,TRBJ1-1,CASSQDMVANTEAFF,TGTGCCAGCAGCCAAGATATGGTGGCTAACACTGAAGCTTTCTTT